The clone carrying this T cell receptor beta chain has just one count. Its antigen is as yet unknown. With a much larger clone just one base away, this may be a read error. This entry belongs to a study of glioma-infiltrating T cells. General study points: Above-expected tissue-blood divergence occurred in all gliomas, most in low-grade ones.

The iRepertoire nested amplicon-rescue multiplex PCR amplified TCR alpha and beta CDR3s from RNA. TCRdb used MiXCR to reprocess the multiplex PCR reads, holding one entry per CDR3 protein. The table includes 150,000 to 200,000 distinct CDR3 sequences, over 25% detected once. CDR1 and CDR2 from the germline V gene are SGHAT and FQNNGV. Trimming stripped 3 bases from V and 7 bases from J, with 15 bases between. The CDR3 length is 14 residues. The genes are TRBV11-2 and TRBJ2-5, with D perhaps matching TRBD2 (5 bases). This sequence originates from a human donor with low-grade glioma or glioblastoma, undergoing nonglioma brain surgery, or in good health (not recorded which). Sequencing used glioma tissue, nonneoplastic brain tissue, or PBMCs (not recorded which). CDR3 nucleotides: TGTGCCAGCAGCTTTGCTAGCCGCCAAAGGACCCAGTACTTC. This sequence encodes CASSFASRQRTQYF.